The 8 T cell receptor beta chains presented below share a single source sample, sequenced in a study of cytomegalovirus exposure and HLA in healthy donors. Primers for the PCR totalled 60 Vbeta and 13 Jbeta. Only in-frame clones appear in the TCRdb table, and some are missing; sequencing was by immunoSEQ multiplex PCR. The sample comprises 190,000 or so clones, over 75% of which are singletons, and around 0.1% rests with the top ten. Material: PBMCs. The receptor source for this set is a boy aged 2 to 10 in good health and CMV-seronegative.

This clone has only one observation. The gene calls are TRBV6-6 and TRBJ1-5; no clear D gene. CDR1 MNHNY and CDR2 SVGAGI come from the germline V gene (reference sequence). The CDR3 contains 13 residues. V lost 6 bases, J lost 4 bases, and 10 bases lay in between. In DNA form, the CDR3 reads TGTGCCAGCAGCCCTCCTCGGAATCAGCCCCAGCATTTT. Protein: CASSPPRNQPQHF.

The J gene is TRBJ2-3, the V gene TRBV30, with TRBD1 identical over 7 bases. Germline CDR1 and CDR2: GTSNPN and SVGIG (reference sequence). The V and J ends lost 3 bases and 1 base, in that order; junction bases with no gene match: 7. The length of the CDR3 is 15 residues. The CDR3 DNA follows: TGTGCCTGGAGCGCAGGGGGTTTTGGCACAGATACGCAGTATTTT. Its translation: CAWSAGGFGTDTQYF.

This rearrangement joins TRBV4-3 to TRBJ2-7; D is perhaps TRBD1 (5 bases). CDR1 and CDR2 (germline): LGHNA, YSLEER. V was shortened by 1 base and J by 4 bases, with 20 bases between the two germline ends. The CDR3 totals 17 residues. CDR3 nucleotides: TGCGCCAGCAGCCAAGTGTCAGTACCAAAGGGGTATTACGAGCAGTACTTC. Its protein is CASSQVSVPKGYYEQYF.

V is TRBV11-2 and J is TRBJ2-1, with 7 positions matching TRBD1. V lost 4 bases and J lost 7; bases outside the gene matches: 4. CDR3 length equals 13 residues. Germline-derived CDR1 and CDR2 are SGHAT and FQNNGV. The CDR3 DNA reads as TGTGCCAGCAGCTACCAGGGGGTGAATGAGCAGTTCTTC. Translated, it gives CASSYQGVNEQFF.

The CDR3: CSVDFAGEETQYF. The DNA of the CDR3 is TGCAGCGTTGACTTTGCGGGGGAAGAGACCCAGTACTTC. The chain couples TRBV29-1 to TRBJ2-5; the match to TRBD2 covers 7 bases. The CDR3 extends over 13 amino acids. The germline CDR1 and CDR2 sequences are SQVTM and ANQGSEA. V was pared by 3 bases and J by 3 bases, with 4 bases of the junction left unmatched.

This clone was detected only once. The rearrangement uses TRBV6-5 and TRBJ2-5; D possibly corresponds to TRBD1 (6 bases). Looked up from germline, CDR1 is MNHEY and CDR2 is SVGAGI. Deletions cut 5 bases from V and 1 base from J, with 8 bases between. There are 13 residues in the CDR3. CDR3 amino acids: CASSTDSQETQYF. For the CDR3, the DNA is TGTGCCAGCAGTACGGACAGCCAAGAGACCCAGTACTTC.

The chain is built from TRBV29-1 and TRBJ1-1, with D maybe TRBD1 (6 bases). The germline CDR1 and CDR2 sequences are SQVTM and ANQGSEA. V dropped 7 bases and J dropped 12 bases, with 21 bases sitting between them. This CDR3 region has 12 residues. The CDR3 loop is CSGGTYRESTFF. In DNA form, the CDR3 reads TGCAGCGGAGGGACCTACAGGGAATCGACTTTCTTT.

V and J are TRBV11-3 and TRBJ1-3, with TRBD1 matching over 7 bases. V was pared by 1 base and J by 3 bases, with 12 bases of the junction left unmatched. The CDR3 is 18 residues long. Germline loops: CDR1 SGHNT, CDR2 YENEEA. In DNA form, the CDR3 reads TGTGCCAGCAGCTTAGTATTCAGACAGGGTATAGGTGGAAACACCATATATTTT. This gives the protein CASSLVFRQGIGGNTIYF.